This is a list of T cell receptor beta chains from one sample in a study of cytomegalovirus exposure and HLA in healthy donors. Clones were read by immunoSEQ multiplex PCR, and TCRdb kept only the in-frame ones, dropping some. The sample shows over 100,000 clones, roughly 76% of them seen only once. Material for sequencing was PBMCs. These receptors all stem from a woman aged 45 to 65 in good health and CMV-seropositive. Both conserved end residues are part of each CDR3. Fields, in order: D gene, V gene, J gene, clone size, CDR3 DNA, CDR3 protein. The D gene is left open where the match is weak. Clone sizes are given selectively: once, few, many, or a class where the clone is expanded.

>TRBD2|TRBV7-9|TRBJ2-5|.
TGTGCCAGCAGCTTGGAAGCGGGGGAAGAGACCCAGTACTTC
CASSLEAGEETQYF
>TRBD1|TRBV5-1|TRBJ2-7|few
TGCGCCAGCAGCCCTATAGCCGGACAGGGAAGCTACGAGCAGTACTTC
CASSPIAGQGSYEQYF
>.|TRBV7-2|TRBJ1-4|.
TGTGCCAGCAGTTGGGCATTCTCGCCTAATGAAAAACTGTTTTTT
CASSWAFSPNEKLFF
>.|TRBV5-4|TRBJ1-3|.
TGTGCCAGCAGCTTGTGGCAGGGAGGATCTGGAAACACCATATATTTT
CASSLWQGGSGNTIYF
>.|TRBV4-1|TRBJ2-7|.
TGCGCCAGCAGCCAAGATCAGGTACAGTTCAACTACGAGCAGTACTTC
CASSQDQVQFNYEQYF
>TRBD2|TRBV7-6|TRBJ2-1|.
TGTGCCAGCAGCTCCAACACCGGGACTAAGGGGTTCTTC
CASSSNTGTKGFF
>TRBD2|TRBV11-1|TRBJ2-3|.
TGTGCCAGCAGCTTTTATCGGGGGGAAACAGATACGCAGTATTTT
CASSFYRGETDTQYF
>.|TRBV1|TRBJ2-1|.
TGCACCAGCAGCCAAGTAGGGACTAGCGGGAGAAAGGGAGTAGATGAGCAGTTCTTC
CTSSQVGTSGRKGVDEQFF
>.|TRBV19|TRBJ1-5|.
TGTGCCAGTAGTATAGAAGGCAGGAGCAATCAGCCCCAGCATTTT
CASSIEGRSNQPQHF
>.|TRBV6-5|TRBJ1-1|once
TGTGCCAGCAGTTACGAGACAGTCATGAACACTGAAGCTTTCTTT
CASSYETVMNTEAFF